What follows are 18 T cell receptor beta chains derived from one specimen sequenced in a study of T-cell reconstitution after alpha-beta-depleted transplantation in children. During its preparation, the TCRbeta library received unique molecular identifiers. A single record per CDR3 protein comes from TCRdb applying MiXCR to the PCR reads. This sample has around 94,000 distinct CDR3 sequences, with roughly 7.1% found just once. The sample here was PBMCs, taken before TCRalphabeta/CD19-depleted stem cell transplant. These TCRs come from a boy aged 2 to 9 with acute lymphoblastic leukemia, due to receive a stem cell transplant.

This clonotype was counted many times. In DNA, the CDR3 is TGTGCCAGCAGTGAGTCGGGGGCCGGATACGAGCAGTACTTC. The encoded protein is CASSESGAGYEQYF. The rearrangement links TRBV25-1 to TRBJ2-7; D possibly matches TRBD1 or TRBD2 (6 bases each). Germline V gene lookup returns CDR1 MGHDK and CDR2 SYGVNS. The CDR3 is 14 amino acids. V was pared by 3 bases and J by 4 bases, with 13 bases between.

The table lists this clonotype with many counts. This chain joins TRBV20-1 and TRBJ1-2; tentatively, D is TRBD1 (6 bases). The CDR3 extends over 13 amino acids. Between the trimmed V and J ends, which lost 5 bases and 3 bases, there was a span of 13 bases. CDR1 is DFQATT, CDR2 SNEGSKA, per germline (reference sequence). The CDR3 DNA sequence: TGCAGTGCTGCCCGGGCAGGGGACTATGGCTACACCTTC. Its protein product is CSAARAGDYGYTF.

The chain has TRBV6-1 and TRBJ2-7, with TRBD1 as a possible D gene (6 bases). The V end was cut by 8 bases, the J end by 4 bases, with 18 bases between. In germline, CDR1 is MNHNS, CDR2 SASEGT. The CDR3 is made up of 14 amino acids. The CDR3 spells CASAPGAGKYEQYF. The CDR3 DNA sequence: TGTGCCAGCGCACCAGGGGCAGGGAAGTACGAGCAGTACTTC.

In its sample, this clonotype was seen many times. The rearrangement joins TRBV2 to TRBJ1-1, with 8 bases that match TRBD1. The CDR3 covers 14 residues. Germline-derived CDR1 and CDR2 are SNHLY and FYNNEI. Trimming at V came to 5 bases and at J to 2 bases, leaving 4 bases not matched to a gene. Written as DNA, the CDR3 is TGTGCCAGCAGTTGGGACAGGCCAAACACTGAAGCTTTCTTT. It specifies CASSWDRPNTEAFF.

In its sample, this clonotype was seen once. V usage is TRBV7-2 and J usage is TRBJ2-7; D unclear. V dropped 0 bases and J dropped 5 bases, with 8 bases sitting between them. Germline lookup yields CDR1 SGHTA and CDR2 FQGNSA. The CDR3 length is 13 residues. CDR3 coding DNA: TGTGCCAGCAGCTTAGCCCTTCTCCACGAGCAGTACTTC. It is translated as CASSLALLHEQYF.

This clonotype was detected many times. This sequence joins TRBV5-1 and TRBJ1-6; possibly TRBD1 for D (6 bases). This CDR3 comprises 14 residues. The V end lost 4 bases, the J end lost 5 bases, and 10 bases lay between the germline ends. Germline lookup yields CDR1 SGHRS and CDR2 YFSETQ. The chain's CDR3 is CASSMGHHNSPLHF. CDR3 DNA sequence: TGCGCCAGCAGCATGGGACACCATAATTCACCCCTCCACTTT.

In the case of this clonotype: This may come from a read error, since a much larger clone is one base off. The CDR3, as DNA: TGTGCCAGCAGCCCGACCGCTACTCCCTACGGGCAGTACTTC. Residues: CASSPTATPYGQYF. The chain carries TRBV6-1 and TRBJ2-7; D ambiguous. The CDR3 has 14 residues. CDR1 MNHNS and CDR2 SASEGT come from the germline V gene.

At least ten counts were recorded for this clonotype. The gene calls are TRBV7-2 and TRBJ2-5, with D maybe TRBD1 (6 bases). CDR1 and CDR2 (germline): SGHTA, FQGNSA. The CDR3 sequence is 15 residues long. The V end was cut by 5 bases, the J end by 1 base, with 14 bases between. The CDR3 protein is CASSATGHFQETQYF. The CDR3 nucleotides read TGTGCCAGCAGCGCCACGGGACACTTCCAAGAGACCCAGTACTTC.

This rearrangement joins TRBV27 to TRBJ1-2; D is undetermined. Trimming removed 5 bases at V and 2 bases at J, with 9 bases between. CDR3 length equals 13 residues. CDR1 and CDR2 (germline): MNHEY, SMNVEV (reference sequence). CDR3 DNA sequence: TGTGCCAGCAGTCCCGGGATAAACTATGGCTACACCTTC. This gives the protein CASSPGINYGYTF.

This clonotype was detected a few times. The rearrangement links TRBV7-2 to TRBJ2-2, with 8 positions matching TRBD2. V dropped 2 bases and J dropped 6; count of bases not matched to a gene: 5. CDR1 and CDR2 from the germline V gene are SGHTA and FQGNSA. The CDR3 is 15 amino acids. CDR3 DNA sequence: TGTGCCAGCAGCTTACCGGGGGGGCCGCCCGGGGAGCTGTTTTTT. It specifies CASSLPGGPPGELFF.

The J gene is TRBJ2-1, the V gene TRBV27; D is unresolved. Trimming shortened V by 5 bases and J by 3 bases, and 17 bases separated the two germline ends. This CDR3 comprises 16 residues. Germline V gives CDR1 MNHEY, CDR2 SMNVEV (reference sequence). The CDR3 DNA is TGTGCCAGCAGTGCCATATGGACCCCCCTCTACAATGAGCAGTTCTTC. This translates into CASSAIWTPLYNEQFF.

The chain recombines TRBV28 with TRBJ1-2; 11 positions agree with TRBD1. Germline V CDR1 and CDR2: MDHEN, SYDVKM. V shed 9 bases, J shed 6 bases, and the junction held 9 bases outside the gene matches. This CDR3 has 14 residues. CDR3 amino acids: CASRRPGQGDGYTF. CDR3 DNA: TGTGCCAGTCGTCGCCCGGGACAGGGGGATGGCTACACCTTC.

This clonotype was seen at least ten times. The rearrangement joins TRBV4-2 to TRBJ2-2, with TRBD2 identical over 9 bases. Germline V gene sequence: CDR1 LGHNA, CDR2 YNFKEQ. V shed 4 bases and J 7 bases; nucleotides not matched to a gene: 10. The CDR3 totals 16 residues. The CDR3 protein is CASSPGTSKSGGELFF. The CDR3 coding sequence is TGTGCCAGCAGCCCCGGGACTAGCAAGTCGGGCGGGGAGCTGTTTTTT.

This clonotype came up a few times. This may be a read error, as it is one base from a much larger clone. The CDR3 ends on some other residue instead of the conserved phenylalanine or tryptophan, so this is likely a read error. This chain connects TRBV4-2 to TRBJ2-2, with TRBD1 as a possible D gene (7 bases). The CDR3 runs to 14 residues. Germline loops: CDR1 LGHNA, CDR2 YNFKEQ. V dropped 5 bases and J dropped 3 bases, with 10 bases sitting between them. The CDR3 nucleotides read TGTGCCAGCAGCGCGGGACAGCACACCGGGGAGCTGTTTTGT. Residues: CASSAGQHTGELFC.

This rearrangement joins TRBV9 to TRBJ2-3; D is uncertain. CDR1 is SGDLS and CDR2 is YYNGEE in the germline V gene. The CDR3 has 12 amino acids. V dropped 0 bases and J dropped 4 bases, with 3 bases sitting between them. The CDR3 coding sequence is TGTGCCAGCAGCGTAGTCCCAGATACGCAGTATTTT. As protein: CASSVVPDTQYF.

This chain connects TRBV5-1 to TRBJ2-7; 11 nucleotides match TRBD2. From germline, CDR1 is SGHRS and CDR2 YFSETQ. The J segment lost 1 base and the V segment lost 0 bases, leaving 3 bases of the junction unmatched. The CDR3 covers 16 residues. The CDR3 here is CASSLGSGGASYEQYF. The CDR3 bases are TGCGCCAGCAGCTTGGGTAGCGGGGGGGCGTCCTACGAGCAGTACTTC.

This clonotype came up many times. J is TRBJ1-5 and V is TRBV19; 7 positions agree with TRBD1. V lost 10 bases to trimming and J lost 2 bases; unmatched junction nucleotides: 23. Germline loops: CDR1 LNHDA, CDR2 SQIVND (reference sequence). This CDR3 has 19 amino acids. The CDR3 DNA is TGTGCCACCACAAAGGGTAGAGCTTTGGACAGGAAGGGCAATCAGCCCCAGCATTTT. Translation gives CATTKGRALDRKGNQPQHF.

This clonotype has just one count. The chain couples TRBV3-1 to TRBJ2-1, with 8 bases fitting TRBD1. The CDR3 length is 15 residues. V shed 7 bases and J 3 bases; nucleotides not matched to a gene: 8. Germline V lookup: CDR1 LGHDT, CDR2 YNNKEL (reference sequence). CDR3 bases: TGTGCCAGCACCCTAGGACAGGGCGACTACAATGAGCAGTTCTTC. It yields the protein CASTLGQGDYNEQFF.